A selection of T cell receptor beta chains follows, all from one sample in a study of cytomegalovirus exposure and HLA in healthy donors. The table came from immunoSEQ multiplex PCR; TCRdb's copy has only in-frame clones and leaves some out. The sample holds 200,000 to 250,000 clones; approximately 90% are singletons and the top ten take 0.8% to 1.2%. Sequences were obtained from PBMCs. These receptors originate from a woman under 30 in good health and CMV-seronegative. Both conserved end residues are trimmed from each CDR3. Each record gives: V gene, CDR3 protein.

>TRBV7-6
ASSLGHPNQPQH
>TRBV15
ATTSQRGIPYEQY
>TRBV7-8
ASSLVGSSYNEQF
>TRBV6-5
ASRTWRAVNTEAF
>TRBV6-1
ASSDVFTTNYGYT
>TRBV27
ASGKQGDLSGYT
>TRBV7-8
ATGRDRAFSSNQPQH
>TRBV5-6
ASSSLLDRGGETQY
>TRBV18
ASSTSLSYEQY
>TRBV30
AWSVRAPGEQY
>TRBV12-2
ASRLGAPPSSYNEQF
>TRBV7-2
ASSLSGTGGTEAF
>TRBV27
ASSFKRLDYNSPLH
>TRBV5-6
ASSLGVLAGNTIY
>TRBV5-4
ASSYLQGRDSPLH
>TRBV30
AWSGASNTEAF
>TRBV28
ASSFQGSNQPQH
>TRBV9
ASSVLPSLAGGPNEQF
>TRBV30
AWRGGTSGYNEQF
>TRBV28
ASSFVVATQY
>TRBV5-5
ASSLASGSYEQY
>TRBV7-3
ASSPDQGWGTGELF
>TRBV6-6
ASSYEGGNTEAF
>TRBV19
ASSIRGTNTEAF